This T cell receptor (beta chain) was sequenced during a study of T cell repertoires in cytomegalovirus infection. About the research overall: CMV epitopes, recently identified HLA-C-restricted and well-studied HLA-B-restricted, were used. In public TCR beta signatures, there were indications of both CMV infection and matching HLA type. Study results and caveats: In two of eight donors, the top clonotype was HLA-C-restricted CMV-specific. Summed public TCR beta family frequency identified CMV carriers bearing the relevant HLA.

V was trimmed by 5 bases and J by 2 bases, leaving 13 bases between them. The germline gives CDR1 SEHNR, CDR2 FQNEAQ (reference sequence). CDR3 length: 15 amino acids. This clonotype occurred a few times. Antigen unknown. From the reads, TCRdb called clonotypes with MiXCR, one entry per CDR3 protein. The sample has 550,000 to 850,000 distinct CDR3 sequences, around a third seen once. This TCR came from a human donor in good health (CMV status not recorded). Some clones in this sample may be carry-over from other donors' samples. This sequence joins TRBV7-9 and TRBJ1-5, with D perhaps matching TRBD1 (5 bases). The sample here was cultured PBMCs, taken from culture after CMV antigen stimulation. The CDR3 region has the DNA TGTGCCAGCAGCCCGGGGCTTCAGGGCAATCAGCCCCAGCATTTT. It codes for CASSPGLQGNQPQHF.